This TCR beta chain is drawn from a study of blood T cell repertoires in COVID-19 (TCRdb year 2020). Notes on the research overall: Samples covering the acute and convalescent phases of COVID-19 were provided by collaborators in the United States, Italy and Spain. The material from the prospective study consisted of cDNA or gDNA derived from T cells, B-cell-depleted T cells, or PBMCs. The dataset comprised deeply sampled blood TCRbeta repertoires from subjects exposed to, actively infected with, or recovered from COVID-19. A freely available public database, intended as a resource for researchers studying the immune response to SARS-CoV-2, is where the repertoires were released. The samples were drawn from two sources: the first 160 participants of the ongoing ImmuneRACE study, and 1,200 or so subjects contributed by 6 global collaborators. A de-identified subject ID, COVID-19 status, age in years and sex were almost always included in the sample metadata. Where HLA class I and class II types were available, the types were taken from metadata supplied by the sample provider, not from assay-based typing. Beyond this particular receptor, the publication reports: The quantity of clinical and demographic metadata differed by source and by participant and was supplied without curation.

TCRbeta CDR3 regions were amplified from genomic DNA by means of the immunoSEQ Assay, a bias-controlled multiplex PCR. As for the authors' bioinformatics: The number of nucleated cells in each sample was estimated by amplification of reference gene primers within the assay. Sequence reads were collapsed and filtered to measure the absolute abundance of every unique TCRbeta CDR3 rearrangement. Productive Simpson clonality was computed per sample as the square root of Simpson's diversity index over productive rearrangements. The source is immuneACCESS, and TCRdb retained only in-frame sequences with V and J called. Part of the clones is not carried over; for the studies checked, unresolved V genes explain less than half of this, and the remainder is unexplained. D and trimming were read from the DNA, whereas the V and J calls and clone size are those reported in that table. The sample table lists some 530,000 clones, roughly nine tenths of them with a count of one. The ten largest clonotypes hold roughly 8% of the sample.

The CDR3, from cysteine to phenylalanine, totals 13 residues. Only the CDR3 region is kept as DNA, spanning 39 bases read in frame from base 1. Trimming at the junction amounts to 5 bases on V and 4 bases on J, and the germline ends lie 11 bases apart. As encoded in the germline V gene, CDR1 is MNHEY while CDR2 is SVGAGI. Participants in the prospective study were enrolled through a virtual design, were aged about 18 to 100 years, and lived in about 25 United States geographic areas. In the prospective study, participants were assigned to cohorts based on the clinical history participants reported in a screening survey and a study questionnaire. Recovered participants in ImmuneRACE Cohort 3 were defined as having two consecutive negative NP/OP PCR tests, clearance from a healthcare professional, or resolution of symptoms. Each participant in the prospective study had whole blood, serum and a nasopharyngeal or oropharyngeal swab collected by mobile phlebotomists. Prospective study participants could optionally give additional blood draws and questionnaires over an approximately 2-month period. Blood samples from the prospective study were shipped frozen or at room temperature prior to DNA extraction.

Points on this clone: This clone's antigen is unknown. No base quality values were provided; no much bigger clone lies one nucleotide off.

The chain employs TRBV6-5 and TRBJ1-2; the D gene is perhaps TRBD1, from 6 matching bases. The sample taken for sequencing was PBMCs or T cells enriched from blood (not recorded which). The receptor's source is a woman aged 55-69 years who had recovered from COVID-19. CDR3 loop: CASSKETGYGYTF. The base sequence is TGTGCCAGCAGTAAGGAGACAGGCTATGGCTACACCTTC.